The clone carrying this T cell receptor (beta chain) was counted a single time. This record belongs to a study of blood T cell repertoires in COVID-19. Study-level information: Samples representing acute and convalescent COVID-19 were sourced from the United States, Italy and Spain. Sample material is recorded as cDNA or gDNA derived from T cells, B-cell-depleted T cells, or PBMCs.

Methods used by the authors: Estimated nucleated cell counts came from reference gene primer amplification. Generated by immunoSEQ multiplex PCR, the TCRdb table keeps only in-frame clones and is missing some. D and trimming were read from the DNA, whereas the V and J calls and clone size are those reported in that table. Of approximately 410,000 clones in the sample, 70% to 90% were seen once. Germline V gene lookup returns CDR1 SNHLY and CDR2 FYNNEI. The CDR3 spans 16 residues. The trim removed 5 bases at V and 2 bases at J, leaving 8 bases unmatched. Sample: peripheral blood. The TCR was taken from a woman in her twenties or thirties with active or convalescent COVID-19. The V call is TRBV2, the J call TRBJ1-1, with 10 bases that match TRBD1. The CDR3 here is CASSPAGTGVNTEAFF. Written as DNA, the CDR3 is TGTGCCAGCAGTCCTGCCGGGACAGGGGTTAACACTGAAGCTTTCTTT.